The 17 T cell receptor beta chains below were found in one sample sequenced in a study of identical twins. TCRdb passed the 5' RACE reads through MiXCR, listing each CDR3 protein once. The sample includes about 720,000 distinct CDR3 sequences, around 8.6% seen only once; the top ten take 0.98%. These data were likewise used in another study, on yellow fever vaccine responses in identical twins.

Sequenced: PBMCs. These receptors all come from a woman aged 18-29 years in good health.

This clonotype was detected ten times or more. The V gene is TRBV11-2, the J gene TRBJ2-1, with TRBD2 matching 7 bases. This CDR3 region has 13 residues. V shed 0 bases and J 8 bases; nucleotides not matched to a gene: 1. CDR1 and CDR2 (germline): SGHAT, FQNNGV. CDR3 sequence (DNA): TGTGCCAGCAGCTTAGATCGGGGGGATGAGCAGTTCTTC. Translation: CASSLDRGDEQFF.

This clonotype was seen ten or more times. The chain carries TRBV4-2 and TRBJ2-1, with D uncertain. The CDR3 length is 15 residues. Trimming took off 3 bases at V and 6 bases at J, with 15 bases between the two ends. The germline V gene has CDR1 LGHNA and CDR2 YNFKEQ. The chain's CDR3 is CASSQDYADLNEQFF. The CDR3 DNA sequence: TGTGCCAGCAGCCAGGATTACGCAGACCTCAATGAGCAGTTCTTC.

The sample holds many counts of this clonotype. The chain carries TRBV29-1 and TRBJ1-1; a possible D gene is TRBD1 (6 bases). This CDR3 has 11 amino acids. Per germline, CDR1 SQVTM and CDR2 ANQGSEA. V was pared by 7 bases and J by 6 bases, with 12 bases between. CDR3 sequence reads: CSGGRTAEAFF. CDR3 DNA sequence: TGCAGCGGGGGAAGGACAGCTGAAGCTTTCTTT.

The V call is TRBV14, the J call TRBJ2-7, with a weak D call TRBD1 (7 bases). V lost 0 bases and J 3 bases, leaving 24 bases between the germline ends. The germline V gene has CDR1 SGHDN and CDR2 FVKESK. The CDR3 runs 19 residues. The CDR3: CASSQDWAAGTAHHYEQYF. The CDR3 DNA sequence: TGTGCCAGCAGCCAAGATTGGGCTGCGGGGACAGCTCACCACTACGAGCAGTACTTC.

The V and J genes are TRBV7-3 and TRBJ2-3; possibly TRBD1 or TRBD2 for D (5 bases each). V dropped 2 bases and J dropped 4 bases, with 16 bases sitting between them. This CDR3 contains 16 residues. Germline-derived CDR1 and CDR2 are SGHTA and FQGTGA. The CDR3 region is CASSLGGGRDPDTQYF. CDR3 DNA sequence: TGTGCCAGCAGCTTAGGAGGTGGCAGGGACCCAGATACGCAGTATTTT.

There are a few counts of this clonotype. This chain joins TRBV5-5 and TRBJ1-5; the D gene is possibly TRBD1 (5 bases). This CDR3 has 14 residues. Germline CDR1 is SGHKS and CDR2 is YYEKEE (reference sequence). Trimming took 1 base from V and 6 from J, leaving 11 bases between them. In DNA form, the CDR3 reads TGTGCCAGCAGCTTGTGGGGGGTGGGTCAGCCCCAGCATTTT. Translating it yields CASSLWGVGQPQHF.

This chain uses TRBV4-3 with TRBJ2-4, with D perhaps matching TRBD2 (6 bases). Per germline, CDR1 LGHNA and CDR2 YSLEER. Trimming removed 0 bases from V and 7 bases from J, with 13 bases in between. The CDR3 has 15 amino acids. CDR3 nucleotides: TGCGCCAGCAGCCAAGATACCGGGACTGGCAACATTCAGTACTTC. Amino acids: CASSQDTGTGNIQYF.

This clonotype has just a few counts. The rearrangement uses TRBV10-1 and TRBJ2-1; the match to TRBD2 covers 7 bases. Germline CDR1 WNHNN, CDR2 SYGVQD (reference sequence). Trimming at V came to 3 bases and at J to 10 bases, leaving 9 bases not matched to a gene. The CDR3 runs 14 residues. CDR3 amino acids: CASSDPSGAWEQFF. CDR3 sequence (DNA): TGCGCCAGCAGTGATCCTAGCGGAGCGTGGGAGCAGTTCTTC.

The J gene is TRBJ2-2, the V gene TRBV4-2; a weak D match, TRBD1 (5 bases). Per germline, CDR1 LGHNA and CDR2 YNFKEQ. V lost 2 bases and J 4 bases, leaving 11 bases between the germline ends. The CDR3 totals 15 residues. The CDR3 DNA follows: TGTGCCAGCAGCCAACGCAAGGGGATCACCGGGGAGCTGTTTTTT. This encodes CASSQRKGITGELFF.

This clonotype has only a few counts. The J gene is TRBJ2-1, the V gene TRBV29-1; D might be TRBD1 or TRBD2, each matching 5 bases. Per germline, CDR1 SQVTM and CDR2 ANQGSEA. Trimming cost V 4 bases and J 8 bases, with 24 bases left between them. The CDR3 sequence is 16 residues long. CDR3 nucleotide sequence: TGCAGCGTTGGGGCCCCGGGACCCGCTGTTATCGATGAGCAGTTCTTC. Translating it yields CSVGAPGPAVIDEQFF.

This clonotype was picked up a small number of times. The rearrangement links TRBV15 to TRBJ2-2; D gene ambiguous. The germline V gene encodes CDR1 LNHNV and CDR2 YYDKDF (reference sequence). The CDR3 runs to 14 residues. Deletions cut 6 bases from V and 4 bases from J, with 12 bases between. The CDR3: CATSVDRRTGELFF. The CDR3, as DNA: TGTGCCACCAGTGTTGATAGGCGCACCGGGGAGCTGTTTTTT.

This clonotype has ten or more counts. V is TRBV6-5 and J is TRBJ1-5; weak D call: TRBD1 (6 bases). V was clipped by 5 bases and J by 5 bases, with 16 bases between them. CDR1 is MNHEY and CDR2 is SVGAGI in the germline V gene. The CDR3 spans 15 residues. CDR3 nucleotide sequence: TGTGCCAGCAGTCACGGGGGACACACTGATCAGCCCCAGCATTTT. Translating gives CASSHGGHTDQPQHF.

This clonotype was seen a few times. The genes are TRBV7-8 and TRBJ2-6, with 12 positions matching TRBD1. CDR3 size: 18 residues. J lost 2 bases, V lost 5 bases, and 7 bases had no gene match. The germline CDR1 and CDR2 sequences are SGHVS and FQNEAQ. The DNA for the CDR3 is TGTGCCAGCAGCCTTGAGGGACAGGGGGCGCCTGGGGCCAACGTCCTGACTTTC. Its protein is CASSLEGQGAPGANVLTF.

This clonotype was seen repeatedly, ten times or more. The chain has TRBV6-2 or TRBV6-3 and TRBJ2-7; 7 nucleotides match TRBD1. The V segment lost 2 bases and the J segment 5 bases; nucleotides outside the gene matches: 12. Germline V CDR1 and CDR2: MNHEY, SVGEGT. The CDR3 consists of 16 residues. CDR3 nucleotides: TGTGCCAGCAGTTACACACAGGGGCGCCCAAGGGACGAGCAGTACTTC. Protein sequence: CASSYTQGRPRDEQYF.

This clonotype was seen only a few times. The chain combines TRBV29-1 with TRBJ2-7; 11 bases are shared with TRBD2. Trimming at V came to 3 bases and at J to 1 base, leaving 8 bases not matched to a gene. This CDR3 is 16 amino acids long. Germline V gene sequence: CDR1 SQVTM, CDR2 ANQGSEA. The CDR3 spells CSVDGGGTSGSYEQYF. CDR3 coding DNA: TGCAGCGTTGATGGGGGAGGGACTAGCGGTTCCTACGAGCAGTACTTC.

This chain links TRBV10-3 with TRBJ2-3; D not resolved. Looked up from germline, CDR1 is ENHRY and CDR2 is SYGVKD. The CDR3 has 15 amino acids. The V end lost 3 bases, the J end lost 2 bases, and 12 bases lay between the germline ends. CDR3 amino acids: CAISDKESDTDTQYF. CDR3 coding DNA: TGTGCCATCAGTGACAAGGAGTCGGACACAGATACGCAGTATTTT.

This clonotype was detected a few times. The V gene is TRBV27, the J gene TRBJ2-7; D call uncertain. This CDR3 has 13 residues. CDR1 MNHEY and CDR2 SMNVEV come from the germline V gene (reference sequence). V was cut by 5 bases and J by 5 bases, with 13 bases left in between. The DNA for the CDR3 is TGTGCCAGCAGTCCCCGGAGTAGCAACGAGCAGTACTTC. It translates to CASSPRSSNEQYF.